This passage covers 24 T cell receptor beta chains from one sample sequenced in a study of blood T cell repertoires in COVID-19. Here immunoSEQ multiplex PCR was the method, and the copy in TCRdb shows in-frame clones only, minus some. This table holds about 150,000 clones, more than 70% found once. The sequencing input was peripheral blood. These receptors were taken from a woman aged 50 to 65 with acute or convalescent COVID-19.

Written as DNA, the CDR3 is TGTGCCAGTAACACCTGGACAGGGGGCTTTACTGAAGCTTTCTTT. Translating it yields CASNTWTGGFTEAFF. The chain combines TRBV19 with TRBJ1-1; 11 bases line up with TRBD1. The length of the CDR3 is 15 residues. The V gene end was trimmed by 7 bases and the J gene end by 5 bases; junction bases not matched to a gene: 9. Germline V lookup: CDR1 LNHDA, CDR2 SQIVND (reference sequence).

The chain combines TRBV27 with TRBJ2-1; 10 bases fit TRBD2. V lost 5 bases, J lost 7 bases, and 14 bases stayed unmatched. CDR1 MNHEY and CDR2 SMNVEV come from the germline V gene (reference sequence). This CDR3 has 17 residues. CDR3 amino acids: CASSPTGFTSGVNEQFF. In DNA, the CDR3 is TGTGCCAGCAGTCCCACGGGTTTCACTAGCGGGGTAAATGAGCAGTTCTTC.

This clone was picked up a small number of times. The genes are TRBV5-1 and TRBJ1-5; D unclear. In germline, CDR1 is SGHRS, CDR2 YFSETQ. Deletions cut 3 bases from V and 5 bases from J, with 9 bases between. The CDR3 extends over 13 amino acids. In DNA, the CDR3 is TGCGCCAGCAGCTGGGCCTGGGATCAGCCCCAGCATTTT. It yields the protein CASSWAWDQPQHF.

This rearrangement joins TRBV7-3 to TRBJ1-6; 7 bases are a match to TRBD1. Germline lookup yields CDR1 SGHTA and CDR2 FQGTGA. The CDR3 is 15 amino acids. After removal of 10 bases from V and 7 bases from J, the junction contained 13 bases not matched to a gene. CDR3 loop: CATDEGQGVNSPLHF. For the CDR3, the DNA is TGTGCCACCGATGAAGGCCAGGGGGTGAATTCACCCCTCCACTTT.

This chain joins TRBV6-6 and TRBJ1-2; 9 bases are a match to TRBD1. CDR1 is MNHNY and CDR2 is SVGAGI in the germline V gene (reference sequence). CDR3 length: 16 amino acids. With 7 bases clipped from V and 4 bases from J, the junction kept 13 bases outside the gene matches. As DNA, the CDR3 is TGTGCCAGCAATCCGAACAGGGGGCGGGATGGCTATGGCTACACCTTC. Translating gives CASNPNRGRDGYGYTF.

The V and J genes are TRBV19 and TRBJ1-1; TRBD1 matches 7 bases. The CDR3 sequence is 14 residues long. Unmatched junction bases numbered 8, after V lost 7 bases and J lost 3 bases. CDR1 and CDR2 from the germline V gene are LNHDA and SQIVND (reference sequence). DNA of the CDR3: TGTGCCAGTACCCTACGACAGGGCTACACTGAAGCTTTCTTT. It codes for CASTLRQGYTEAFF.

A single count supports this clone. J is TRBJ2-1 and V is TRBV24-1; D is perhaps TRBD2 (7 bases). CDR3 length equals 16 residues. The germline V gene has CDR1 KGHDR and CDR2 SFDVKD. V shed 10 bases and J shed 2 bases, with 20 bases lying between them. CDR3 residues: CATTLWGGAPYNEQFF. Here the CDR3 DNA reads TGTGCCACTACTCTATGGGGGGGGGCACCCTACAATGAGCAGTTCTTC.

CDR3 amino acids: CASSPDGDPAYEQYF. In DNA, the CDR3 is TGTGCCAGCAGCCCTGACGGGGATCCAGCCTACGAGCAGTACTTC. This chain connects TRBV7-8 to TRBJ2-7; a possible D gene is TRBD2 (5 bases). Germline V gene sequence: CDR1 SGHVS, CDR2 FQNEAQ. V lost 5 bases and J lost 2, with 16 bases in between. The CDR3 consists of 15 residues.

The chain recombines TRBV6-4 with TRBJ2-3; TRBD1 matches 9 bases. The CDR3 spans 14 residues. Germline V CDR1 and CDR2: MRHNA, SNTAGT. V lost 9 bases to trimming and J lost 1 base; unmatched junction nucleotides: 5. CDR3 in amino acids: CARGDREGTDTQYF. The CDR3 coding sequence is TGTGCCAGGGGGGACAGGGAAGGCACAGATACGCAGTATTTT.

This clone has more than one count but fewer than ten. J is TRBJ2-3 and V is TRBV11-3; D gene uncertain. The CDR3 is made up of 12 amino acids. Germline V gene lookup returns CDR1 SGHNT and CDR2 YENEEA. Trimming removed 5 bases at V and 6 bases at J, with 9 bases between. CDR3 loop: CASSQFPDTQYF. The CDR3 DNA reads as TGTGCCAGCAGCCAGTTTCCGGATACGCAGTATTTT.

This clone showed up just once. CDR3 amino acids: CASSHATGTGFIDTQYF. Written as DNA, the CDR3 is TGCGCCAGCAGCCACGCGACCGGGACAGGATTTATAGATACGCAGTATTTT. The chain combines TRBV4-3 with TRBJ2-3, with TRBD1 matching 8 bases. J lost 5 bases, V lost 3 bases, and 13 bases had no gene match. The CDR3 spans 17 residues. Germline V CDR1 and CDR2: LGHNA, YSLEER.

This clone has more than one count but fewer than ten. J is TRBJ1-3 and V is TRBV24-1, with no clear D. Germline CDR1 is KGHDR and CDR2 is SFDVKD. The V and J ends lost 5 bases and 4 bases respectively, with 8 bases between them. The CDR3 covers 13 residues. The CDR3 sequence is CATSAGTGNTIYF. CDR3 in DNA: TGTGCCACCAGTGCGGGTACCGGAAACACCATATATTTT.

This chain joins TRBV4-2 and TRBJ1-5; TRBD1 is a possible D gene (5 bases). The length of the CDR3 is 16 residues. V gave up 0 bases and J gave up 10 bases, with 19 bases separating them. Germline lookup yields CDR1 LGHNA and CDR2 YNFKEQ. This chain's CDR3 is CASSQESGRGVGPQHF. The CDR3 region has the DNA TGTGCCAGCAGCCAAGAATCAGGGAGGGGAGTTGGTCCCCAGCATTTT.

The rearrangement links TRBV4-2 to TRBJ2-6; D possibly corresponds to TRBD2 (6 bases). Trimming removed 4 bases at V and 0 bases at J, with 16 bases between. Germline CDR1 is LGHNA and CDR2 is YNFKEQ. The length of the CDR3 is 18 residues. The CDR3 is CASSPRGSGASGANVLTF. DNA for the CDR3: TGTGCCAGCAGCCCGCGGGGTAGCGGTGCCTCTGGGGCCAACGTCCTGACTTTC.

This chain links TRBV5-1 with TRBJ1-1; tentatively, D is TRBD1 (5 bases). The ends were cut back, 5 bases at V and 1 base at J, with 9 bases in the middle. The germline V gene encodes CDR1 SGHRS and CDR2 YFSETQ. This CDR3 is 13 amino acids long. The chain's CDR3 is CASSGHTNTEAFF. CDR3 DNA: TGCGCCAGCAGTGGACACACGAACACTGAAGCTTTCTTT.

The chain joins TRBV7-2 to TRBJ2-1, with TRBD2 as a possible D gene (6 bases). CDR3 length: 16 amino acids. Trimming took off 5 bases at V and 0 bases at J, with 14 bases between the two ends. CDR1 and CDR2 (germline): SGHTA, FQGNSA. CDR3: CASSLSGPSSYNEQFF. CDR3 coding DNA: TGTGCCAGCAGCCTTAGCGGCCCCAGCTCCTACAATGAGCAGTTCTTC.

This rearrangement joins TRBV5-1 to TRBJ1-1, with D possibly TRBD1 on 5 matching bases. V shed 3 bases and J shed 5 bases, with 14 bases lying between them. Germline lookup yields CDR1 SGHRS and CDR2 YFSETQ. The CDR3 covers 14 residues. The CDR3 DNA reads TGCGCCAGCAGCTCACCGACAGTCAAAACTGAAGCTTTCTTT. This codes for CASSSPTVKTEAFF.

The chain employs TRBV5-4 and TRBJ2-5; 9 bases match TRBD1. The V and J ends lost 3 bases and 5 bases, in that order; junction bases with no gene match: 5. The CDR3 is 14 amino acids. Looked up from germline, CDR1 is SGHNT and CDR2 is YYREEE (reference sequence). DNA of the CDR3: TGTGCCAGCAGCTCACAGGGGGCGGTGGAGACCCAGTACTTC. It is translated as CASSSQGAVETQYF.

The chain has TRBV6-2 or TRBV6-3 and TRBJ2-7, with 7 bases that match TRBD1. Per germline, CDR1 MNHEY and CDR2 SVGEGT. The CDR3 extends over 15 amino acids. V shed 1 base, J shed 2 bases, and the junction held 5 bases outside the gene matches. DNA for the CDR3: TGTGCCAGCAGTTACTTGGGGGACAGACCCTACGAGCAGTACTTC. It is translated as CASSYLGDRPYEQYF.

V is TRBV4-2 and J is TRBJ2-1, with 8 bases fitting TRBD2. The CDR3 is made up of 20 amino acids. V lost 0 bases, J lost 2 bases, and 15 bases stayed unmatched. The germline CDR1 and CDR2 sequences are LGHNA and YNFKEQ. The CDR3 DNA reads TGTGCCAGCAGCCAAGAAGGTTCTGGATGGGCGGGGGGACCCTACAATGAGCAGTTCTTC. It translates to CASSQEGSGWAGGPYNEQFF.

The rearrangement uses TRBV6-4 and TRBJ1-2; 10 bases fit TRBD1. Trimming removed 4 bases from V and 5 bases from J; junction bases left unmatched: 1. The germline V gene has CDR1 MRHNA and CDR2 SNTAGT. The CDR3 is 13 residues long. CDR3 sequence: CASSVGQGYGYTF. The CDR3 DNA sequence: TGTGCCAGCAGTGTGGGACAGGGGTATGGCTACACCTTC.

The chain joins TRBV5-6 to TRBJ2-1, with TRBD2 as a possible D gene (6 bases). Germline CDR1 is SGHDT and CDR2 is YYEEEE. Trimming took 6 bases from V and 7 from J, leaving 8 bases between them. The CDR3 is made up of 11 amino acids. CDR3 protein: CASTRENEQFF. CDR3 coding DNA: TGTGCCAGCACCCGGGAGAATGAGCAGTTCTTC. The full variable domain, completed using reference TRBV5-6 and TRBJ2-1, is DAGVTQSPTHLIKTRGQQVTLRCSPKSGHDTVSWYQQALGQGPQFIFQYYEEEERQRGNFPDRFSGHQFPNYSSELNVNALLLGDSALYLCASTRENEQFFGPGTRLTVL.

The V gene is TRBV5-1, the J gene TRBJ2-2; possible D gene TRBD2, 6 bases. Trimming pared 1 base from V and 0 bases from J, leaving 10 bases between. Germline V gives CDR1 SGHRS, CDR2 YFSETQ. The CDR3 is 16 amino acids. CDR3 in DNA: TGCGCCAGCAGCTTGTCCGGGGGACCGAACACCGGGGAGCTGTTTTTT. Protein: CASSLSGGPNTGELFF.

The genes are TRBV3-1 (or the pseudogene TRBV3-2) and TRBJ1-1; maybe TRBD1 (5 bases). Germline V gives CDR1 LGHDT, CDR2 YNNKEL (reference sequence). Trimming cost V 5 bases and J 6 bases, with 13 bases left between them. The CDR3 spans 13 residues. Here the CDR3 reads CASSYRTSPEAFF. As DNA, the CDR3 is TGTGCCAGCAGCTATCGGACATCTCCTGAAGCTTTCTTT.